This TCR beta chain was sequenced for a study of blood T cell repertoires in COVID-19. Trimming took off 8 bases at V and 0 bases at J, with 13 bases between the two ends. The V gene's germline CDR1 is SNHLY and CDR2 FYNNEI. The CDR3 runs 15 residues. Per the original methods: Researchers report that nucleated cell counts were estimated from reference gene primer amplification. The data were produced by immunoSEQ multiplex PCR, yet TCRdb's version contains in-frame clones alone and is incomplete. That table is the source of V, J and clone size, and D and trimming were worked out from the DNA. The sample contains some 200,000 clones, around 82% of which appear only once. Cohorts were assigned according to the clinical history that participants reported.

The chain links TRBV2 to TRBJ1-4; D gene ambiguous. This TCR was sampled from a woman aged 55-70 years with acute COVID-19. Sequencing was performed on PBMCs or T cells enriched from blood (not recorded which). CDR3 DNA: TGTGCCAGCGGCCCCAATCTTGCAACTAATGAAAAACTGTTTTTT. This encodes CASGPNLATNEKLFF.